The source of this T cell receptor (beta chain) is a study of cytomegalovirus exposure and HLA in healthy donors. Overall study: HLA-typed donors were the source of about 90 million unique TCRs held in an early data release.

On this clone: Antigen: not known.

CDR1 is MGHRA and CDR2 is YSYEKL in the germline V gene. The length of the CDR3 is 14 residues. V was trimmed by 1 base and J by 8 bases, leaving 11 bases between them. 13 Jbeta primers and 60 Vbeta primers were used for the PCR. Some clones are missing from TCRdb's copy, which holds only in-frame ones; the method was immunoSEQ multiplex PCR. The sample consists of about 140,000 clones, 80% of them appearing once. General study points: Other equally common chains were less clonally expanded than HLA-associated TCR beta chains, a later analysis showed. Confirmation was obtained in vitro that a few CMV-associated chains are specific for CMV antigens. Reportedly, diagnosis of cytomegalovirus status by the classifier showed high specificity and sensitivity.

The genes are TRBV4-1 and TRBJ1-4, with D possibly being TRBD1 (5 bases). The TCR was taken from a man aged 30-40 years in good health and CMV-seronegative. Source material: PBMCs. The DNA for the CDR3 is TGCGCCAGCAGCCAAGTAGGGGTTGGGGAAAAACTGTTTTTT. It translates to CASSQVGVGEKLFF.